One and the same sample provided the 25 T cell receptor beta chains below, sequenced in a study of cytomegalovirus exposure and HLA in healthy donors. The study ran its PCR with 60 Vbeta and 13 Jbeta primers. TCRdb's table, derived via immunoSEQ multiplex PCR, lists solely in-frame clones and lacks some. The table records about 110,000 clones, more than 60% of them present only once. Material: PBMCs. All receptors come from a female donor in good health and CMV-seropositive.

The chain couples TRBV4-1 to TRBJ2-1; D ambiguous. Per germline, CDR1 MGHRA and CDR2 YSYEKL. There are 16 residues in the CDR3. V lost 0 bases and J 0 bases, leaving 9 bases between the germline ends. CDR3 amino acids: CASSQDESSSYNEQFF. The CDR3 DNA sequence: TGCGCCAGCAGCCAAGATGAATCGAGCTCCTACAATGAGCAGTTCTTC.

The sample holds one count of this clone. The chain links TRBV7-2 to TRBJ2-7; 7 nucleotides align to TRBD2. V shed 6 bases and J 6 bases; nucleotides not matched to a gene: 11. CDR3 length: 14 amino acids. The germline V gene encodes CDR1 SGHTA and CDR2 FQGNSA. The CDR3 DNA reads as TGTGCCAGCAGTATCCAGGCTAGCGGCTCCGAGCAGTACTTC. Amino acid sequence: CASSIQASGSEQYF.

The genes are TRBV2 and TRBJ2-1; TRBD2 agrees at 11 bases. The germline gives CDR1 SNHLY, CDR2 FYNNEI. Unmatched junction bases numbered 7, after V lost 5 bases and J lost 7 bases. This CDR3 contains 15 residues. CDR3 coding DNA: TGTGCCAGCAGTCTCGTAGCGGGAGGGCCGAATGAGCAGTTCTTC. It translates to CASSLVAGGPNEQFF.

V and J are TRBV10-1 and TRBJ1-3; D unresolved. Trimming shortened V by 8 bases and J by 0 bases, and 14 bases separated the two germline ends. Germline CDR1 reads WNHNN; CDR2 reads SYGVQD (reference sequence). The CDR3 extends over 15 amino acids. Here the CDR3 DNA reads TGCGCCAGCGGGTCGGGAATTGCCTCTGGAAACACCATATATTTT. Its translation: CASGSGIASGNTIYF.

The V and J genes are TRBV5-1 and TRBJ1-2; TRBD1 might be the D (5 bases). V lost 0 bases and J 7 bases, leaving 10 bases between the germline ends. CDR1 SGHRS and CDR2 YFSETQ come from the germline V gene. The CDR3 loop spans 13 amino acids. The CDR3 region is CASSLVGASGYTF. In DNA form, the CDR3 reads TGCGCCAGCAGCTTGGTAGGGGCCTCTGGCTACACCTTC.

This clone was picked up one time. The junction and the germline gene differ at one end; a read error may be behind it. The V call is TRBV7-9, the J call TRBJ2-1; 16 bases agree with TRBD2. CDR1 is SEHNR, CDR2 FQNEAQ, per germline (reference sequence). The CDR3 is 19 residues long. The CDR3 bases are TGTTCCAGCAGCCTTGGGACTAGCGGGAGGGCCGGCTCCTACAATGAGCAGTTCTTC. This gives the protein CSSSLGTSGRAGSYNEQFF.

CDR3 nucleotide sequence: TGTGCCAGCAGCCAGGGACTAGCGACCACAGATACGCAGTATTTT. Translating gives CASSQGLATTDTQYF. V usage is TRBV9 and J usage is TRBJ2-3; TRBD2 aligns across 10 bases. Unmatched junction bases numbered 4, after V lost 4 bases and J lost 2 bases. The CDR3 consists of 15 residues. Germline V gene sequence: CDR1 SGDLS, CDR2 YYNGEE.

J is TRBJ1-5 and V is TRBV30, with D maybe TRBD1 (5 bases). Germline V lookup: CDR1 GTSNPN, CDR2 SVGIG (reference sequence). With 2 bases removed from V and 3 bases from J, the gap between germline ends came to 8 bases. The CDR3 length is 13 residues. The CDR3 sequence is CAWSTRDNQPQHF. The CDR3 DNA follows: TGTGCCTGGAGTACCAGGGACAATCAGCCCCAGCATTTT.

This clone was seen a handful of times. CDR3 loop: CAWSVPRVGGGGYTF. The CDR3 coding sequence is TGTGCCTGGAGTGTACCCCGAGTAGGGGGCGGGGGCTACACCTTC. This sequence joins TRBV30 and TRBJ1-2; TRBD1 matches 7 bases. V shed 0 bases, J shed 8 bases, and the junction held 12 bases outside the gene matches. CDR1 and CDR2 from the germline V gene are GTSNPN and SVGIG (reference sequence). The CDR3 length is 15 residues.

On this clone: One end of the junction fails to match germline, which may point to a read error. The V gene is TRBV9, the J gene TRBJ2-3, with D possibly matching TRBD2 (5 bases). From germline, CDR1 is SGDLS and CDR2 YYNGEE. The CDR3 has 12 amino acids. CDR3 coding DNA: TGTGCCAGCAGTCCTAACCGGGATAAGCAGTATTTT. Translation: CASSPNRDKQYF.

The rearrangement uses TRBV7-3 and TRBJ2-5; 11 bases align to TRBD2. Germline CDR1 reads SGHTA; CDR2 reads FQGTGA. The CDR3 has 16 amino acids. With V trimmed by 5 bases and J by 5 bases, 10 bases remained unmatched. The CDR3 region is CASSLNSGGASETQYF. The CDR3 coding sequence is TGTGCCAGCAGCCTGAATAGCGGGGGGGCGTCGGAGACCCAGTACTTC.

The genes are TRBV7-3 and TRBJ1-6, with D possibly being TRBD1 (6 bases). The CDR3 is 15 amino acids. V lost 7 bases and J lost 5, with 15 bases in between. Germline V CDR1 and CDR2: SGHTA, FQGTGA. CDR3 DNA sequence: TGTGCCAGCAACGACTGGACAGCAGATAATTCACCCCTCCACTTT. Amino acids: CASNDWTADNSPLHF.

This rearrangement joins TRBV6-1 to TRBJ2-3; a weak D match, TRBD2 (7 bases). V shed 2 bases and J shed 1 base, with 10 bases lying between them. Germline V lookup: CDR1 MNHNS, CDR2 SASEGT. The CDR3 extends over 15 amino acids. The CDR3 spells CASSELGGRTDTQYF. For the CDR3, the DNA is TGTGCCAGCAGTGAATTGGGGGGGCGCACAGATACGCAGTATTTT.

The CDR3 nucleotides read TGTGCCAGCAGTGAAGGCAGGGCTAACTATGGCTACACCTTC. It is translated as CASSEGRANYGYTF. This chain uses TRBV6-1 with TRBJ1-2; TRBD1 is a possible D gene (5 bases). Germline V gene lookup returns CDR1 MNHNS and CDR2 SASEGT. Trimming cost V 1 base and J 0 bases, with 6 bases left between them. The CDR3 is 14 residues long.

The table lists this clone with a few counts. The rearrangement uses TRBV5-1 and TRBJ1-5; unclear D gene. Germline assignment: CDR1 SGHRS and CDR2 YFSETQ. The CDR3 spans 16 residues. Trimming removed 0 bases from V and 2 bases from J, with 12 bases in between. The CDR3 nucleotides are TGCGCCAGCAGCTTGGGCCCGAGCGCGGGCAATCAGCCCCAGCATTTT. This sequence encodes CASSLGPSAGNQPQHF. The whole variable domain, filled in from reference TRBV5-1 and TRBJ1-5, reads KAGVTQTPRYLIKTRGQQVTLSCSPISGHRSVSWYQQTPGQGLQFLFEYFSETQRNKGNFPGRFSGRQFSNSRSEMNVSTLELGDSALYLCASSLGPSAGNQPQHFGDGTRLSIL.

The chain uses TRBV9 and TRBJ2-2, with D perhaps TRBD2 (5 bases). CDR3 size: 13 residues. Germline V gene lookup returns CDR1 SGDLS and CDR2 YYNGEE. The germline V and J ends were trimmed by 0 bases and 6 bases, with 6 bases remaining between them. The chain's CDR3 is CASSVGLSGELFF. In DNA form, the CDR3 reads TGTGCCAGCAGCGTAGGACTATCCGGGGAGCTGTTTTTT.

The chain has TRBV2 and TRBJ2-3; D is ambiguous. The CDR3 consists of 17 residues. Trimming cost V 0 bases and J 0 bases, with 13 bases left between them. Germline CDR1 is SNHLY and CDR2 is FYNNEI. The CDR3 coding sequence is TGTGCCAGCAGTGAAGCGCTTCTAAGAACTAGCACAGATACGCAGTATTTT. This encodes CASSEALLRTSTDTQYF.

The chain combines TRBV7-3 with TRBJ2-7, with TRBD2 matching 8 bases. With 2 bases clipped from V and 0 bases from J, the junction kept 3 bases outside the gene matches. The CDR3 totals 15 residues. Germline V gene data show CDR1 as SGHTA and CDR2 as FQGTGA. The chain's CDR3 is CASSLGSGSSYEQYF. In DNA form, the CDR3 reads TGTGCCAGCAGCTTAGGCAGCGGGAGCTCCTACGAGCAGTACTTC.

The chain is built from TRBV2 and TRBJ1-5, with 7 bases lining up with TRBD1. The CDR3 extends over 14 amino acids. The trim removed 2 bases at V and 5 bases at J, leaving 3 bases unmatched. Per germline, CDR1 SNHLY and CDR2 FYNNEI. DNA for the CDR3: TGTGCCAGCAGTGAAAACAGGGGTTATCAGCCCCAGCATTTT. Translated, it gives CASSENRGYQPQHF.

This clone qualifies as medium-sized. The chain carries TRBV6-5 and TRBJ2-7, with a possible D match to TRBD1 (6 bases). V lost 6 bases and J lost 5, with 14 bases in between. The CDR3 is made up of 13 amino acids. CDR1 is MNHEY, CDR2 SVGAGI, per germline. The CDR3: CASSQGHWDEQYF. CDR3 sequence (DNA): TGTGCCAGCAGCCAGGGACATTGGGACGAGCAGTACTTC.

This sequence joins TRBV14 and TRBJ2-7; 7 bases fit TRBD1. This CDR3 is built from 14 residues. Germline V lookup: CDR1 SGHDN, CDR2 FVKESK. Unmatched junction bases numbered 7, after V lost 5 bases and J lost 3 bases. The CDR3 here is CASSGRDRYYEQYF. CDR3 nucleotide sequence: TGTGCCAGCAGCGGCCGGGACAGATACTACGAGCAGTACTTC.

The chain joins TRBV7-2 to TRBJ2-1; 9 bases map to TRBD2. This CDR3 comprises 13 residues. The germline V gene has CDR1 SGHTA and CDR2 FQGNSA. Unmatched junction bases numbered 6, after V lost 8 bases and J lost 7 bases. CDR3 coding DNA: TGTGCCAGCGGCGGGAGGGCGTGGAATGAGCAGTTCTTC. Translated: CASGGRAWNEQFF.

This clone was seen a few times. The CDR3 here is CASSLGGGGYNEQFF. CDR3 sequence (DNA): TGTGCCAGCAGCTTGGGGGGCGGGGGCTACAATGAGCAGTTCTTC. V gene TRBV5-4 combines with J gene TRBJ2-1, with 7 bases lining up with TRBD2. Germline-derived CDR1 and CDR2 are SGHNT and YYREEE (reference sequence). The length of the CDR3 is 15 residues. Trimming at V came to 0 bases and at J to 3 bases, leaving 3 bases not matched to a gene.

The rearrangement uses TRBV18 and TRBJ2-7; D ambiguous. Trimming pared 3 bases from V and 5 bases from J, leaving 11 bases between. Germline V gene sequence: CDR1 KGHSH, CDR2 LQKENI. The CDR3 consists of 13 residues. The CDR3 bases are TGTGCCAGCTCACCGGCAGTGGGCAACGAGCAGTACTTC. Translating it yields CASSPAVGNEQYF.

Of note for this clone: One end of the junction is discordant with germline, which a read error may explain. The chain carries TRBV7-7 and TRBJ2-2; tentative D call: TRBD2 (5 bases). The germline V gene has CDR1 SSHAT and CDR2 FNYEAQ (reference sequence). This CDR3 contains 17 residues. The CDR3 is CASSKGPTGSKVGELFF. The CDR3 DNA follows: TGTGCTAGCAGCAAAGGACCGACGGGAAGTAAGGTCGGGGAGCTGTTTTTT.